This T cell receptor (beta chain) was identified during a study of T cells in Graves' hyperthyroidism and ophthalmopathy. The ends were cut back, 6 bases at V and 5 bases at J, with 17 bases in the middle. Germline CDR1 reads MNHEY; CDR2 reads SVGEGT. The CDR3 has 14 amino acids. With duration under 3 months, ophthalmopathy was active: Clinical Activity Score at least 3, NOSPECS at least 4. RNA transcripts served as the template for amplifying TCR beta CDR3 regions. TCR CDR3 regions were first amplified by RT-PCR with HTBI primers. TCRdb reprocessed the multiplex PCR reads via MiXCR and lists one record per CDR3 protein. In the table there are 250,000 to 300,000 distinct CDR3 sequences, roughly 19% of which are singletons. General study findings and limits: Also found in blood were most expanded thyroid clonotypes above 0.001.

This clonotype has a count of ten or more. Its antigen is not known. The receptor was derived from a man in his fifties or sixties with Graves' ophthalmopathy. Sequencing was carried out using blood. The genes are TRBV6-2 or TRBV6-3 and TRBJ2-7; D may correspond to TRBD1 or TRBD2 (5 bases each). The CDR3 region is CASSLSGTPNEQYF. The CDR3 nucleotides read TGTGCCAGCAGCCTGTCCGGGACCCCAAACGAGCAGTACTTC.